This TCR beta chain was sequenced in a study of T-cell reconstitution after alpha-beta-depleted transplantation in children. Germline CDR1 reads SGHRS; CDR2 reads YFSETQ. The CDR3 is 13 residues long. V gave up 2 bases and J gave up 4 bases, with 4 bases separating them. It was with unique molecular identifiers that the TCRbeta library was prepared. TCRdb recomputed calls from the PCR reads with MiXCR, one row per CDR3 protein. The data contain around 500,000 distinct CDR3 sequences, under 15% of them singletons. V is TRBV5-1 and J is TRBJ1-6; D call uncertain. Sequenced material: PBMCs from the stem cell graft donor, taken from the stem cell graft. The TCR sequence derives from a human donor who donated a stem cell graft to a child with combined immunodeficiency. This CDR3 reads CASSFLYNSPLHF. The CDR3 DNA reads TGCGCCAGCAGCTTTCTTTATAATTCACCCCTCCACTTT.